This entry describes one T cell receptor beta chain. One end of the junction does not line up with germline, which may come from a read error. This specimen belongs to a study of blood T cell repertoires in COVID-19. Overall study: Both acute and convalescent COVID-19 samples were obtained from the United States, Italy and Spain. Nucleic acid was either cDNA or gDNA, and it came from T cells, B-cell-depleted T cells, or PBMCs.

Study processing details: Amplification with reference gene primers provided the estimates of nucleated cell counts. The data were produced by immunoSEQ multiplex PCR, yet TCRdb's version contains in-frame clones alone and is incomplete. The V and J calls and clone size come from that table; D and trimming were worked out from the DNA. The profile shows 200,000 or so clones, around 84% of them singletons. This CDR3 region has 13 residues. The V gene is TRBV12-3 or TRBV12-4, the J gene TRBJ1-1; D call uncertain. The TCR originated in a woman aged 60-75 years who had recovered from COVID-19. The specimen sequenced was peripheral blood. As DNA, the CDR3 is TGTGCCAGCAGGCAAGGAGAGAGGGCTAGGTTATTTTTT. It codes for CASRQGERARLFF.